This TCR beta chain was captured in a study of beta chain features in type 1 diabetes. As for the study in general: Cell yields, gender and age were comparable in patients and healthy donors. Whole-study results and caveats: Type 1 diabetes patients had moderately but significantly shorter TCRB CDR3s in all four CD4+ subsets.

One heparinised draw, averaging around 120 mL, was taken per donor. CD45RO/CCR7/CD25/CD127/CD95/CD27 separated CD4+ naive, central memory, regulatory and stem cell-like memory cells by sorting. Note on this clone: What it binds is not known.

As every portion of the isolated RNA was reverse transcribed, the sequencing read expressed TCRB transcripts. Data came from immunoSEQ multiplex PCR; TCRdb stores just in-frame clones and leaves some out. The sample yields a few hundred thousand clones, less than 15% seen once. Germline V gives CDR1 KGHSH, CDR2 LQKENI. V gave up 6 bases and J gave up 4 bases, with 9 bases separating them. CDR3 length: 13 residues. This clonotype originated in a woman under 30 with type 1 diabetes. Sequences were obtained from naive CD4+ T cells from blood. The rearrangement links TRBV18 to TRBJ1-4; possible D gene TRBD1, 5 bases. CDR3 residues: CASSPGRNEKLFF. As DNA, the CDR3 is TGTGCCAGCTCTCCAGGGCGTAATGAAAAACTGTTTTTT.